This T cell receptor (beta chain) was sequenced during a study of beta chain features in type 1 diabetes. The whole isolated RNA underwent reverse transcription, so sequencing captured expressed TCRB transcripts. TCRdb keeps only in-frame clones here, not all; method: immunoSEQ multiplex PCR. The table includes 200,000 to 300,000 clones, under 70% detected once. V was pared by 2 bases and J by 6 bases, with 3 bases of the junction left unmatched. The CDR3 is 14 amino acids. CDR1 and CDR2 from the germline V gene are GTSNPN and SVGIG (reference sequence). Markers CD45RO/CCR7/CD25/CD127/CD95/CD27 served to sort CD4+ naive, central memory, regulatory and stem cell-like memory cells.

The TCR sequence derives from a man in his thirties or forties in good health. V usage is TRBV30 and J usage is TRBJ1-6, with 8 bases that match TRBD1. Sequencing was carried out using naive CD4+ T cells from blood. CDR3 loop: CAWSPGQVNSPLHF. For the CDR3, the DNA is TGTGCCTGGAGTCCGGGACAGGTTAATTCACCCCTCCACTTT.